The 7 T cell receptor beta chains reported below all come from one sample, sequenced in a study of regulatory T cells in long-lasting Graves disease. Time point defined: newly diagnosed GD, antithyroid drugs for less than 3 months. The TCR library was prepared using RNA isolated from PBMCs. Construction of the TCR beta libraries employed iRepertoire HTBI primers in conjunction with Arm-PCR of CDR3 regions. One entry per CDR3 protein results from TCRdb running MiXCR on the multiplex PCR reads. The data contain around 500,000 distinct CDR3 sequences, around 13% of them singletons. The same data also went into a second study, on T cells in Graves' hyperthyroidism and ophthalmopathy.

The material was peripheral blood mononuclear cells (PBMCs), obtained at new diagnosis, from a patient treated with antithyroid drugs. These receptors were collected from a woman in her twenties or thirties with Graves disease.

This clonotype has a count of ten or more. The V call is TRBV29-1, the J call TRBJ2-1; D possibly corresponds to TRBD1 (6 bases). Germline V CDR1 and CDR2: SQVTM, ANQGSEA. This CDR3 is built from 14 residues. V was pared by 2 bases and J by 1 base, with 9 bases between. The CDR3: CSVEKQGSYNEQFF. The DNA of the CDR3 is TGCAGCGTTGAAAAACAGGGATCCTACAATGAGCAGTTCTTC.

This clonotype came up once. V usage is TRBV2 and J usage is TRBJ2-5; 10 nucleotides line up with TRBD2. The germline V gene encodes CDR1 SNHLY and CDR2 FYNNEI. J gave up 2 bases and V 7 bases, and 10 bases lay outside the gene matches. This CDR3 is built from 16 residues. CDR3 in amino acids: CASMLASGRGQETQYF. CDR3 bases: TGTGCCAGCATGCTCGCTAGCGGGAGAGGGCAAGAGACCCAGTACTTC.

At least ten counts were recorded for this clonotype. The chain carries TRBV7-3 and TRBJ2-3; weak D call: TRBD2 (6 bases). The germline CDR1 and CDR2 sequences are SGHTA and FQGTGA. The CDR3 has 13 amino acids. Trimming left V 6 bases short and J 9 bases short, with 16 bases between. The CDR3 reads CASSNQLGGTQYF. The DNA of the CDR3 is TGTGCCAGCAGTAACCAATTGGGGGGAACGCAGTATTTT.

This chain links TRBV4-1 with TRBJ1-2; 7 bases line up with TRBD1. Trimming cost V 5 bases and J 3 bases; bases outside gene matches: 6. The germline CDR1 and CDR2 sequences are MGHRA and YSYEKL. This CDR3 has 14 amino acids. The CDR3 here is CASSREGAYYGYTF. Written as DNA, the CDR3 is TGCGCCAGCAGCAGGGAGGGGGCTTACTATGGCTACACCTTC.

Comment on this clonotype: This may stem from a read error, because a much larger clone lies one nucleotide away. The rearrangement uses TRBV30 and TRBJ2-1; the D gene is possibly TRBD1 (6 bases). Germline V gene lookup returns CDR1 GTSNPN and CDR2 SVGIG (reference sequence). CDR3 size: 13 residues. CDR3 protein: CAWDEGEGNGQFF. CDR3 in DNA: TGTGCCTGGGATGAGGGGGAAGGGAATGGGCAGTTCTTC. The variable domain in full, completed from reference TRBV30 and TRBJ2-1, reads SQTIHQWPATLVQPVGSPLSLECTVEGTSNPNLYWYRQAAGRGLQLLFYSVGIGQISSEVPQNLSASRPQDRQFILSSKKLLLSDSGFYLCAWDEGEGNGQFFGPGTRLTVL.

In nucleotides, the CDR3 is TGTGCCAGCAGTTTGCGTCGGATGAACACTGAAGCTTTCTTT. Translated: CASSLRRMNTEAFF. The genes are TRBV28 and TRBJ1-1; D gene ambiguous. V was trimmed by 3 bases and J by 0 bases, leaving 8 bases between them. Germline CDR1 MDHEN, CDR2 SYDVKM. CDR3 length: 14 residues.

The CDR3 here is CASRGLAGAPRRNEQFF. The CDR3 DNA follows: TGTGCCAGCAGGGGACTAGCGGGAGCCCCTCGCCGGAATGAGCAGTTCTTC. V is TRBV6-4 and J is TRBJ2-1, with 14 bases that match TRBD2. Germline values: CDR1 MRHNA, CDR2 SNTAGT. With V trimmed by 6 bases and J by 7 bases, 11 bases remained unmatched. The CDR3 runs to 17 residues.